Listed below are T cell receptor beta chains from one sample, sequenced in a study of cytomegalovirus exposure and HLA in healthy donors. The data were produced by immunoSEQ multiplex PCR, yet TCRdb's version contains in-frame clones alone and is incomplete. The repertoire holds about 190,000 clones, with roughly 77% as singletons. The sample comprised PBMCs. These receptors were taken from a man aged 25-45 years in good health and CMV-seropositive. CDR3s include the opening cysteine and the closing phenylalanine or tryptophan. A D gene is named only where the DNA matches it firmly. For some rows the clone size is stated as once, few or many, or as a class when expanded; others skip it.

-	TRBV7-2	-	TRBJ2-7	TGTGCCAGCAGCTTAGCGCCTCTAGGCTACGAGCAGTACTTC	CASSLAPLGYEQYF
-	TRBV19	-	TRBJ2-4	TGTGCCAGCGGTGAGGAGTTACTAGCCAAAAACATTCAGTACTTC	CASGEELLAKNIQYF
-	TRBV28	-	TRBJ1-2	TGTGCCAGCAGCCCGGGACACGAAGCCGGTGGCTACACCTTC	CASSPGHEAGGYTF
TRBD1	TRBV4-2	few	TRBJ2-7	TGTGCCAGCAGCCAAGTCAGGGGGTTCGCCTACGAGCAGTACTTC	CASSQVRGFAYEQYF
TRBD2	TRBV2	-	TRBJ2-1	TGTGCCAGCAGAGGAGAGCGGGGGGCTTACAATGAGCAGTTCTTC	CASRGERGAYNEQFF
TRBD1	TRBV7-2	-	TRBJ2-1	TGTGCCAGCAGCTCTAGGGGGCGCAGCATTGAGCAGTTCTTC	CASSSRGRSIEQFF
-	TRBV5-4	-	TRBJ2-7	TGTGCCAGCAGCTTAGAGATTGGGCCCTACGAGCAGTACTTC	CASSLEIGPYEQYF
-	TRBV4-2	-	TRBJ2-7	TGTGCCAGCAGCCAAGATCGCGGATCATTCTACGAGCAGTACTTC	CASSQDRGSFYEQYF
-	TRBV6-6	-	TRBJ2-7	TGTGCCAGCAGTTATGGGGGCACTAGCGTCTCGTACGAGCAGTACTTC	CASSYGGTSVSYEQYF
TRBD2	TRBV19	-	TRBJ2-1	TGTGCCAGTAGTATAAACGGGGGGGCACGGAATGAGCAGTTCTTC	CASSINGGARNEQFF
-	TRBV7-9	-	TRBJ2-7	TGTGCCAGCAGCCTACCCGCAGGGTACGAGCAGTACTTC	CASSLPAGYEQYF
TRBD1	TRBV7-8	-	TRBJ1-6	TGTGCCAGCAGCTTAGACAGGGGGATAAATTCACCCCTCCACTTT	CASSLDRGINSPLHF
-	TRBV29-1	-	TRBJ1-1	TGCGGCGGGACATCGAGACAGAACACTGAAGCTTTCTTT	CGGTSRQNTEAFF
TRBD1	TRBV19	-	TRBJ2-3	TGTGCCAGTAGTATAGCCAGGGGGCGAACAGATACGCAGTATTTT	CASSIARGRTDTQYF
TRBD2	TRBV7-2	-	TRBJ2-1	TGTGCCAGCAGCCCGGGGGGGAGTTACAATGAGCAGTTCTTC	CASSPGGSYNEQFF
-	TRBV5-6	-	TRBJ1-5	TGTGCCAGCAGCTTATGGACAGACAATCAGCCCCAGCATTTT	CASSLWTDNQPQHF
-	TRBV2	-	TRBJ2-5	TGTGCCACCCAAAGGGGGAAGCAAGAGACCCAGTACTTC	CATQRGKQETQYF
TRBD1	TRBV5-1	-	TRBJ1-1	TGCGCCAGCAGCGGGGGACAGAGATACACTGAAGCTTTCTTT	CASSGGQRYTEAFF
TRBD1	TRBV7-8	-	TRBJ2-7	TGTGCCAGCAGTCCACAGGGGTGCGAGCAGTACTTC	CASSPQGCEQYF
-	TRBV7-2	-	TRBJ2-3	TGTGCCAGCAGCCCGAGGCGTGATACGCAGTATTTT	CASSPRRDTQYF
TRBD2	TRBV11-2	once	TRBJ2-3	TGTGCCAGCAGCTTCGACGGGGGGTTCACAGATACGCAGTATTTT	CASSFDGGFTDTQYF
-	TRBV7-6	-	TRBJ2-7	TGTGCCAGCAGCTTAGACGGTTACTACGAGCAGTACTTC	CASSLDGYYEQYF